The present entry profiles one T cell receptor beta chain with its context. The sample belongs to a study of blood T cell repertoires in COVID-19. Background on the study: From T cells, B-cell-depleted T cells, or PBMCs came the material, which was cDNA or gDNA.

J was trimmed by 7 bases and V by 5 bases; bases with no gene match: 8. Germline lookup yields CDR1 SGHRS and CDR2 YFSETQ. The CDR3 has 15 residues. During active infection, Seattle patients enrolled and were then monitored through disease. In the source study's methods: Amplification from reference gene primers served as the basis for estimated nucleated cell counts. Profiled with immunoSEQ multiplex PCR; TCRdb holds only in-frame clones, not every one. For V, J and clone size, that table is used; D and trimming come from the DNA. Found here are around 230,000 clones, over 75% of them singletons; the top ten hold more than 4.5%.

The receptor comes from a man in his fifties or sixties with COVID-19, enrolled during active disease. V gene TRBV5-1 combines with J gene TRBJ1-4, with 10 positions matching TRBD1. The specimen sequenced was peripheral blood. CDR3 sequence (DNA): TGCGCCAGCAGATGGACGGGACAGGGGACTGAAAAACTGTTTTTT. Protein product: CASRWTGQGTEKLFF.